The present T cell receptor beta chain was sequenced within a study of cytomegalovirus exposure and HLA in healthy donors. Trimming took 6 bases from V and 0 from J, leaving 15 bases between them. The CDR3 has 16 residues. From germline, CDR1 is SEHNR and CDR2 FQNEAQ (reference sequence). Whole-study findings and limits: The majority of CMV-associated TCR beta chains were reported as apparently HLA-restricted in a later analysis. A further, later analysis showed that HLA-associated TCR beta chains (compared with equally common others) were more clonally expanded. In vitro assays verified that a few CMV-associated chains recognized CMV antigens specifically. Donors were assumed by presence/absence analyses to have roughly uniform sequencing depth.

PCR used 60 Vbeta primers and 13 Jbeta primers. Repertoires were generated with immunoSEQ multiplex PCR, while TCRdb's copy carries only in-frame clones and drops some. The repertoire includes fewer than 60,000 clones, roughly 72% of them detected once, and 22% sits in the top ten. With regard to this clone: The target antigen is unknown.

The TCR was taken from a woman aged 50 to 65 in good health and CMV-seropositive. The rearrangement links TRBV7-9 to TRBJ2-4; possible D gene TRBD2, 6 bases. Material: PBMCs. The CDR3 protein is CASSQLAGLAKNIQYF. Here the CDR3 DNA reads TGTGCCAGCAGTCAACTAGCTGGGCTAGCCAAAAACATTCAGTACTTC.